Detailed here is one TCR beta chain. The antigen remains undetermined. The PCR ran on 60 Vbeta and 13 Jbeta primers. Some clones are missing from TCRdb's copy, which holds only in-frame ones; the method was immunoSEQ multiplex PCR. The data contain 120,000 or so clones, approximately 80% of them singletons. This specimen belongs to a study of cytomegalovirus exposure and HLA in healthy donors. Whole-study context: HLA-typed donors contributed around 85 million unique TCRs, which were held in an early data release.

Overall study results and limits: In vitro, a few CMV-associated chains proved specific for CMV antigens.

The V end was cut by 3 bases, the J end by 4 bases, with 10 bases between. CDR3 length equals 14 residues. This chain joins TRBV23-1 and TRBJ1-5; perhaps TRBD1 as D (5 bases). TRBV23-1 carries the ORF label, with uncertain function. Specimen: PBMCs. The receptor was isolated from a male donor in good health and CMV-seronegative. CDR3: CASSQLQGNQPQHF. The CDR3 nucleotides are TGCGCCAGCAGTCAGCTTCAGGGTAATCAGCCCCAGCATTTT.